The present entry profiles one T cell receptor beta chain with its context. The antigen it binds to is not known. It has no much larger one-base neighbor in the sample; base qualities were not kept. The cohort consisted of 666 healthy bone marrow donors. Cohort members were all nominally healthy when sampled, although unrecorded immune exposures were likely present. The donor tested CMV seropositive, placing the donor among the approximately 290 seropositive members of the cohort. A peripheral blood sample was provided by each donor, and peripheral blood mononuclear cells were used for TCR beta sequencing. The Qiagen DNeasy Blood Extraction Kit was used to extract genomic DNA from the blood cell samples. The cysteine opens and the phenylalanine closes a CDR3 of 13 amino acids. Left in the record is the CDR3 DNA by itself, 39 bases read in frame from the first base. V and J are truncated by 2 bases and 4 bases respectively, leaving an intervening sequence of 9 bases. The CDR1 and CDR2 encoded by the germline V gene are SGHDN and FVKESK.

The data were taken from a study of cytomegalovirus exposure and HLA in healthy donors (dated by TCRdb to between 2016 and 2019). A note on the overall study: An earlier analysis of 550 to 700 of the donors reported 250 to 300 Gb of sequence data and about 100 million unique TCR beta sequences from approximately 180 million T cells. On average, about 240,000 unique TCR beta nucleotide sequences were sequenced per donor among a few hundred genotyped donors of the cohort, with roughly 20% of those sequences being non-productive. Donor age, sex, ethnicity and CMV serostatus were compiled together with the repertoire data. To predict cytomegalovirus infection status, the study combined high-throughput TCR immunosequencing, statistical association of individual TCRs with disease status, and machine learning. A later analysis re-analyzed previously published TCR beta repertoires from roughly 630 donors and added high-resolution HLA genotyping to study TCR occurrence patterns. The study was designed to test whether signatures of past pathogen exposure could be identified by cataloging public T cell receptors. Of the 350 to 450 genotyped donors, over 80% were placed in the genetic ancestry cluster associated with self-reported Caucasian donors. An earlier analysis of around 640 of the donors used high-throughput TCR beta sequencing to judge whether each TCR beta V gene segment behaved as functional or pseudogenic. The study profiled the T cell repertoires of 500 to 800 subjects by immunosequencing and related them to cytomegalovirus serostatus. An early release that covered roughly 600 HLA-typed donors contained about 300 gigabases of sequencing data and 75 million to 100 million unique TCR sequences. In a later genetic analysis, genome-wide SNP genotypes for about three fifths of the roughly 670 donors were used, and that subset was treated as a discovery cohort. Along with the roughly 670-subject first cohort, a separate validation cohort of roughly 110 different subjects was used. Rather than drawing on any new phenotypic data, the later analysis identified candidate immune exposures from TCR beta sequences and the way those sequences occurred across donors. All discovery cohort repertoires had been generated using a single sequencing platform. HLA typing covered class I and class II loci at four-digit resolution. Roughly 5 DR-DQ haplotypes were handled as single units for association and clustering because linkage in the cohort was strong. The number of donors typed differed by locus, with about 629-640 for A, B, C, DRB1 and DQB1, roughly 520 for DQA1, 600 to 610 for DPA1, and about 450 for DPB1.

The study at large found these results: A further reported finding was that TCR beta sequences accurately predicted the HLA-A and HLA-B alleles for most subjects in the first cohort. Cytomegalovirus status was reported to be diagnosed by the classifier with high specificity and sensitivity in both the original and validation cohorts. Correlated functional status among segregating V segments might be attributable to linkage disequilibrium, but an unknown experimental factor could not be ruled out. The study gave a list of 150 to 200 TCR beta chains associated with cytomegalovirus. A later analysis associated some 17,000 TCR beta sequences with specific HLA alleles at a false discovery rate of 0.05. According to a later analysis, parvovirus B19, influenza, CMV and Epstein-Barr virus appeared linked to several top co-occurrence clusters. Because some donors lacked HLA typing at each locus, the association tests relied only on the typed subset. When HLA alleles, especially DR and DQ, strongly co-occurred, TCR associations were difficult to assign to individual alleles. In a later analysis, HLA-associated TCR beta chains showed more clonal expansion and lower generation probabilities than non-associated chains that were equally common. In an earlier analysis of under 600 of the donors, most TCR beta V segments were observed in productive rearrangements about 87% or about 30% of the time, broadly matching IMGT annotations. A group of highly shared sequence variants was considered likely to be a technical artifact of the sequencing pipeline. Only TCR beta chains were sequenced in this cohort, and the absence of alpha or paired-chain data limited detectable features. Sequencing depth was assumed to be roughly uniform across donors in the presence/absence analyses, though that assumption may not hold. Most TCR sequences were seen in very few donors, while some public TCRs were found in many individuals. Some IMGT-functional V segments, including TRBV6-2 and TRBV6-3, could not be distinguished by the 87-base-pair reads and were therefore excluded. For the cohort, immune exposure information was limited to CMV serostatus. Because counts were too low, roughly 17 rarely observed V segments, including chromosome 9 orphons, were left out of the earlier analysis of over 550 of the donors. In a later genetic analysis, a missense DCLRE1C variant was associated with V-gene and J-gene trimming of TCR beta chains, and the association was replicated in an independent cohort. Most CMV-associated TCR beta chains appeared to be HLA-restricted in a later analysis, and the HLA associations seemed to be driven largely by CMV exposure. The authors suggested that the approach could potentially be extended to other disease states and immunological phenotypes. In vitro tests confirmed that three of the cytomegalovirus-associated TCR beta chains recognize cytomegalovirus antigens. Compared with the approximately 720-donor mean, donors in an Asian-associated ancestry cluster had fewer N-insertions in productive TCRs, according to a later genetic analysis. A later analysis found that TCR association rates varied across HLA loci, with DRB1 alleles showing the most associated TCRs and HLA-C alleles the fewest.

Library generation was performed with the immunoSEQ multiplex PCR assay. For the multiplex PCR, a mixture combining 60 forward primers for TCR Vbeta segments and 13 reverse primers for TCR Jbeta segments was used. A multiplex PCR assay on genomic DNA amplified the CDR3 region of rearranged TCR beta genes. The Illumina HiSeq System was used to sequence the amplified TCR beta libraries as 87-base-pair reads. In the original analysis: A later analysis counted approximately 76 million unique TCR beta chains across the 670 or so repertoires, and about 10 million of these chains were shared by at least two donors. Raw reads were error-corrected and collapsed into unique sequences by a nearest-neighbor algorithm in which closely related sequences were merged to remove PCR and sequencing errors. To assign V, D and J gene segments, CDR3 sequences were aligned to IMGT reference sequences. For a sequence to be retained, at least a six-nucleotide match to both a V gene segment and a J gene segment was required. Rearrangements were called productive when the CDR3 lacked stop codons and stayed in frame with V and J; all others were non-productive. Following IMGT convention, CDR3 was defined as the stretch from the second conserved V-encoded cysteine up to the conserved J-encoded phenylalanine. Sequences without an unambiguous match to a single V gene segment were excluded from the earlier analysis of several hundred of the donors. In an earlier analysis of several hundred of the donors, a V segment was called functional when productive rearrangements were above 56.7%, and segregating when the standard deviation between donors exceeded 5%. A statistical classification framework was developed to diagnose cytomegalovirus status using the catalog of TCR beta chain sequences. In a later analysis, TCR nucleotide sequences were compared against IMGT/GENE-DB human TR gene sequences so that V and J genes could be assigned. In a later analysis, CDR3 sequences and most-parsimonious VDJ recombination scenarios were assigned using the TCRdist pipeline. A later analysis defined each TCR beta chain by its CDR3 amino acid sequence plus V-gene family, and excluded reads lacking a unique V-gene family. To address suspected cross-contamination and a sequencing artifact, a later analysis removed roughly 580 highly shared, low-generation-probability nucleotide sequences. For each public chain, a later analysis derived a clonal expansion index from normalized ranks of inferred template counts within each repertoire. In a later analysis, generation probabilities were computed with a VDJ recombination model fitted to out-of-frame rearrangements, and the resulting probabilities were checked against IGoR. Hypergeometric tests were used in a later analysis to score TCR-TCR, TCR-HLA and TCR-CMV co-occurrence, with a repertoire-size bias correction applied to the TCR pairs. A later analysis estimated false discovery rates by permuting HLA or CMV assignments 20 times. In a later analysis, co-occurring TCRs were grouped with DBSCAN, and TCRdist sequence similarity was added when clustering was performed within HLA-allele-positive subsets. Repertoires with fewer than 30,000 or more than 120,000 public chains were left out of co-occurrence clustering, as were about 5 repertoires with anomalous nucleotide sharing. Entries here come from immuneACCESS through TCRdb and include only in-frame sequences with V and J called. Some clones fail to appear in such tables; in the studies checked, an unresolved V gene covers under half of the shortfall, and the cause of the remainder is unknown. The V and J calls and the clone size are those of that table, but D and trimming were determined from the DNA. A total of fewer than 120,000 clones appear in this sample, around 83% of them only once. The top ten constitute roughly 2.9% of the sample.

This receptor was identified in a woman aged 55-69 years in good health and CMV-seropositive. Sequences were obtained from PBMCs. The chain joins TRBV14 to TRBJ2-7; TRBD1 is possibly the D segment (5 matching bases). The bases are TGTGCCAGCAGCCAATGGGGCAGATACGAGCAGTACTTC. Translated, it reads CASSQWGRYEQYF.